This T cell receptor (beta chain) originates from a study of T-cell reconstitution after alpha-beta-depleted transplantation in children. Study observations and caveats: Day-60 TCRbeta diversity that was high in some patients was derived from surviving recipient T cells and thymic progenitors. Newly made T cells mostly supplied T-cell counts and diversity one year after transplant. Approximately two months post-transplant, alpha-beta T cells reportedly originated from several hundred expanded graft clones.

For TCRbeta, the library was prepared with unique molecular identifiers. TCRdb re-called the PCR reads through MiXCR, storing one row per CDR3 protein. The repertoire holds 250,000 to 400,000 distinct CDR3 sequences, with roughly 21% as singletons. Germline V gene data show CDR1 as SGHRS and CDR2 as YFSETQ. This CDR3 is 15 amino acids long. The trim removed 1 base at V and 2 bases at J, leaving 2 bases unmatched. This clonotype has more than one count but fewer than ten. Its antigen is not identified. The TCR was taken from a male patient younger than 18 who had a stem cell transplant for acute lymphoblastic leukemia, so the T cells may come from the graft donor. The sequenced sample was PBMCs, mostly from graft donor cells, obtained 180 days after TCRalphabeta/CD19-depleted stem cell transplant. V usage is TRBV5-1 and J usage is TRBJ2-2; TRBD2 aligns across 7 bases. The CDR3 region is CASSLSSGNTGELFF. The CDR3 coding sequence is TGCGCCAGCAGCTTGTCTAGCGGAAACACCGGGGAGCTGTTTTTT.